The 7 T cell receptor beta chains in this list originate from one sample, sequenced in a study of graft-versus-host responses after intestinal transplantation. Here immunoSEQ multiplex PCR was the method, and the copy in TCRdb shows in-frame clones only, minus some. The table records approximately 86,000 clones, less than 95% of them present only once. Antigens for these TCRs are unknown. The specimen was unstimulated CD8+ T cells sorted from spleen or lymph node cells, collected before transplant. All receptors come from a human donor who was the organ donor for an intestinal transplant.

This chain joins TRBV28 and TRBJ2-7; 10 bases are shared with TRBD2. The CDR3 has 14 residues. The junction had 4 bases not matched to a gene; V was cut back by 6 bases and J by 2 bases. Germline V gene sequence: CDR1 MDHEN, CDR2 SYDVKM. In DNA form, the CDR3 reads TGTGCCAGCAGATCTAGCGGGGGACCCTACGAGCAGTACTTC. Encoded protein: CASRSSGGPYEQYF.

V is TRBV7-2 and J is TRBJ2-7; 8 positions match TRBD1. After removal of 3 bases from V and 2 bases from J, the junction contained 3 bases not matched to a gene. Looked up from germline, CDR1 is SGHTA and CDR2 is FQGNSA. The CDR3 covers 14 residues. CDR3 sequence (DNA): TGTGCCAGCAGCTTCGGGACAGGCCCCTACGAGCAGTACTTC. Its translation: CASSFGTGPYEQYF.

V and J are TRBV28 and TRBJ2-2, with 9 bases aligning to TRBD1. Germline CDR1 reads MDHEN; CDR2 reads SYDVKM. Trimming cost V 6 bases and J 1 base; bases outside gene matches: 3. The CDR3 has 15 residues. The CDR3 bases are TGTGCCAGCAGCTACAGGGGGCTGAACACCGGGGAGCTGTTTTTT. Protein product: CASSYRGLNTGELFF.

The rearrangement joins TRBV5-6 to TRBJ1-4; 7 bases align to TRBD1. With 4 bases clipped from V and 6 bases from J, the junction kept 6 bases outside the gene matches. The CDR3 consists of 14 residues. Germline values: CDR1 SGHDT, CDR2 YYEEEE. The CDR3 DNA is TGTGCCAGCAGCACGACAGGGCTCGATGAAAAACTGTTTTTT. It codes for CASSTTGLDEKLFF.

The chain has TRBV13 and TRBJ2-5, with D perhaps matching TRBD1 (5 bases). The end of the DNA fits TRBJ2-7 better, so the J call may be wrong. Germline CDR1 and CDR2: PRHDT and FYEKMQ (reference sequence). The CDR3 covers 12 residues. In DNA form, the CDR3 reads TGTGCCAGCAGCATCAGGGTAGGCGAGCAGTACTTC. Encoded protein: CASSIRVGEQYF.

Written as DNA, the CDR3 is TGTGCCAGCAGCTCGGGAGTCCGCGAGCAGTACTTC. It translates to CASSSGVREQYF. V gene TRBV7-9 combines with J gene TRBJ2-7; possible D gene TRBD2, 6 bases. Trimming pared 4 bases from V and 6 bases from J, leaving 10 bases between. CDR3 size: 12 residues. In germline, CDR1 is SEHNR, CDR2 FQNEAQ (reference sequence).

V gene TRBV18 combines with J gene TRBJ2-5; possibly TRBD1 for D (6 bases). From germline, CDR1 is KGHSH and CDR2 LQKENI. The V gene lost 3 bases and the J gene lost 0 bases, with 14 bases spanning the gap. The CDR3 spans 16 residues. The CDR3 DNA is TGTGCCAGCTCACCTCGGACAGCCGGGTACCAAGAGACCCAGTACTTC. Protein: CASSPRTAGYQETQYF.